The rows below give T cell receptor beta chains drawn from one sample of a study of T cell responses to AZD1222 COVID-19 vaccine. Sequencing used immunoSEQ multiplex PCR; TCRdb keeps in-frame clones, though not all of them. This table holds just over 95,000 clones, about 88% found once. Sequences were derived from peripheral blood, sampled on day 0 of AZD1222 vaccination. The receptors originated from an adult in good health. Both conserved end residues are part of each CDR3. A D gene is named only where the DNA matches it firmly. Rows give clone size only sometimes, using once, few, many, or a class for an expanded clone.

D gene	clone size	V gene	J gene	CDR3 length	CDR3 protein	CDR3 DNA
NA	NA	TRBV2	TRBJ2-5	12	CASVGNQETQYF	TGTGCCAGCGTAGGTAACCAAGAGACCCAGTACTTC
NA	NA	TRBV7-2	TRBJ1-6	15	CASSQMTGVTSPLHF	TGTGCCAGCAGCCAGATGACAGGCGTGACTTCACCCCTCCACTTT
NA	NA	TRBV7-8	TRBJ2-3	17	CASSLTRTESSTDTQYF	TGTGCCAGCAGCTTAACCAGGACTGAATCTAGCACAGATACGCAGTATTTT
NA	NA	TRBV7-8	TRBJ1-5	12	CASSRGGQPQHF	TGTGCCAGCAGCCGCGGTGGTCAGCCCCAGCATTTT
NA	NA	TRBV30	TRBJ1-3	15	CAWRKTRLSGNTIYF	TGTGCCTGGAGGAAAACAAGACTCTCTGGAAACACCATATATTTT
NA	NA	TRBV3-1/TRBV3-2	TRBJ1-6	11	CASSQGTILHF	TGTGCCAGCAGCCAGGGGACAATCCTCCACTTT
TRBD1	NA	TRBV5-1	TRBJ1-3	14	CASSSDRAGNTIYF	TGCGCCAGCAGCTCGGACAGGGCTGGAAACACCATATATTTT
TRBD1	NA	TRBV10-3	TRBJ2-5	16	CAISDRDRVYSETQYF	TGTGCCATCAGTGACCGGGACAGGGTATATTCAGAGACCCAGTACTTC
TRBD1	NA	TRBV7-6	TRBJ1-2	15	CASSFFGQGADGYTF	TGTGCCAGCAGCTTTTTTGGACAGGGGGCGGATGGCTACACCTTC
TRBD1	few	TRBV19	TRBJ1-2	15	CATISWDSTNYGYTF	TGTGCCACTATATCGTGGGACAGTACTAACTATGGCTACACCTTC
TRBD1	NA	TRBV5-1	TRBJ1-1	15	CASSSLGQGNTEAFF	TGCGCCAGCAGCTCCCTGGGACAGGGGAACACTGAAGCTTTCTTT